This TCR beta chain is from a study of blood T cell repertoires in COVID-19. As handled by the study authors: Reference gene primer amplification gave nucleated cell count estimates. Sequencing was performed with immunoSEQ multiplex PCR; in TCRdb, only in-frame clones are kept and a portion is missing. The V and J calls and clone size come from that table; D and trimming were worked out from the DNA. Counted here are roughly 230,000 clones, under 90% occurring once; the ten biggest clones make up about 3.8%. This CDR3 is built from 12 residues. Germline-derived CDR1 and CDR2 are MDHEN and SYDVKM. V gave up 7 bases and J gave up 0 bases, with 6 bases separating them.

V and J are TRBV28 and TRBJ1-1; D remains unclear. This TCR came from a woman older than 75 with acute or convalescent COVID-19. Specimen: peripheral blood. Here the CDR3 DNA reads TGTGCCAGCACACTTGTGAACACTGAAGCTTTCTTT. This translates into CASTLVNTEAFF.